These T cell receptor beta chains were read from a single sample in a study of radiotherapy plus CTLA-4 blockade in lung cancer. Libraries were prepared by immunoSEQ multiplex PCR; TCRdb keeps only in-frame clonotypes and omits some of them. This sample has some 60,000 clones, with about 72% found just once. Sample: peripheral blood, taken from a patient treated with radiotherapy plus ipilimumab. The receptors were gathered from a human donor with non-small cell lung cancer who had a complete response to radiotherapy plus ipilimumab. Both conserved end residues are part of each CDR3. The D gene is left open where the match is weak. Clone size is given for some rows only: seen once, a few or many times, or a class if the clone is expanded.

j_call d_call clone_size v_call cdr3_nt cdr3_aa
TRBJ1-5 . . TRBV18 TGTGCCAGCTCACCACTTCCGGCAGGTCCCTTTTATCAGCCCCAGCATTTT CASSPLPAGPFYQPQHF
TRBJ1-5 TRBD1 . TRBV6-6 TGTGCCAGCAGTCGGGACAGCCAAGCTTATCAGCCCCAGCATTTT CASSRDSQAYQPQHF
TRBJ1-2 . . TRBV5-4 TGTGCCAGCAGTTCTGGGGGGGGGCCGACCGCTAACTATGGCTACACCTTC CASSSGGGPTANYGYTF
TRBJ1-1 . . TRBV19 TGTGCCAGTAGTACAGGTTACACTGAAGCTTTCTTT CASSTGYTEAFF
TRBJ2-1 . . TRBV28 TGTGCCAGCAGCCCGTTGGAGGGTAGCTCCTACAATGAGCAGTTCTTC CASSPLEGSSYNEQFF
TRBJ2-3 . . TRBV5-1 TGCGCCAGCAGCCCGGACTGGGGAAGCGGGAGCACAGATACGCAGTATTTT CASSPDWGSGSTDTQYF
TRBJ2-2 . few TRBV7-6 TGTGCCAGCAGCTTGGGGAGCGGAGCGAACACCGGGGAGCTGTTTTTT CASSLGSGANTGELFF
TRBJ1-1 . . TRBV20-1 TGCAGTGCTAGGGAGTACACTGAAGCTTTCTTT CSAREYTEAFF
TRBJ2-5 TRBD2 . TRBV7-2 TGTGCCAGCAGCTCCCGACTAGCGGGGGGGGGCGTGACCCAGTACTTC CASSSRLAGGGVTQYF
TRBJ1-5 . . TRBV19 TGTGCCAGTAGGGAGGGCCCGGGGCCCCAGCATTTT CASREGPGPQHF
TRBJ1-6 . . TRBV7-2 TGTGCCAGCAGCTTAGGACAGATTAATTCACCCCTCCACTTT CASSLGQINSPLHF
TRBJ2-7 TRBD1 . TRBV29-1 TGCAGCGTCACAAGGGGACAGGGGGCATACGAGCAGTACTTC CSVTRGQGAYEQYF
TRBJ1-2 . many TRBV6-5 TGTGCCAGCAGTTACAGGACACACTATGGCTACACCTTC CASSYRTHYGYTF
TRBJ2-7 TRBD1 once TRBV7-6 TGTGCCAGCAGCTTAGGGACAGGCTTTCCCTACGAGCAGTACTTC CASSLGTGFPYEQYF
TRBJ2-7 . few TRBV28 TGTGCCAGTACAGGTACTTCCTACGAGCAGTACTTC CASTGTSYEQYF
TRBJ2-2 . few TRBV7-6 TGTGCCAGCAGCTCCAGGGGTTCCCCCGGGGAGCTGTTTTTT CASSSRGSPGELFF
TRBJ2-1 . . TRBV7-9 TGTGCCAGCAGCTTAGGGGAGTGGAGGGGTGAGCAGTTCTTC CASSLGEWRGEQFF